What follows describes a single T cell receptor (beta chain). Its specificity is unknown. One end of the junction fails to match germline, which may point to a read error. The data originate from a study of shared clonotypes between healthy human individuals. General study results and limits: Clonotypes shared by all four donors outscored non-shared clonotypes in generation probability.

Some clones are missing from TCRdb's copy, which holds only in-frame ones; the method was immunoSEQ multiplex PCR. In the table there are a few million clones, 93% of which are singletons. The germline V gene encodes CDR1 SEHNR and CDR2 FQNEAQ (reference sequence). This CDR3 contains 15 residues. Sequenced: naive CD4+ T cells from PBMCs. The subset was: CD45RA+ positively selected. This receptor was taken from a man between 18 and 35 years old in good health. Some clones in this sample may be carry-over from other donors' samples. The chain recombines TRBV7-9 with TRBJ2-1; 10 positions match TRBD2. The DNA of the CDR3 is TGTGCCAGCAGCATAGCGGGAGGAGGCTACAATGAGCAGTTCTTC. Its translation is CASSIAGGGYNEQFF. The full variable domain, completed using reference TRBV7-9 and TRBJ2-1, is DTGVSQNPRHKITKRGQNVTFRCDPISEHNRLYWYRQTLGQGPEFLTYFQNEAQLEKSRLLSDRFSAERPKGSFSTLEIQRTEQGDSAMYLCASSIAGGGYNEQFFGPGTRLTVL.